This TCR beta chain was sequenced in a study of CD8 T cells in Susac syndrome. Each multiple sclerosis control was a treatment-naive patient with relapsing-remitting disease that was either stable or active. Germline assignment: CDR1 MNHEY and CDR2 SMNVEV (reference sequence). V lost 5 bases, J lost 8 bases, and 11 bases lay in between. There are 12 residues in the CDR3. cDNA came from about 0.51 to 1 ug RNA primed by random hexamers. TCRdb processed the immunoSEQ multiplex PCR reads anew with MiXCR; each CDR3 protein has one entry. Of approximately 150,000 distinct CDR3 sequences in the sample, about 95% were seen once.

V usage is TRBV27 and J usage is TRBJ2-3; TRBD2 might be the D (5 bases). Sequenced material: CD4+ T cells from PBMCs. The sequence was collected from a human donor with multiple sclerosis. CDR3 in DNA: TGTGCCAGCAGTCCTCGAGGGTCTACGCAGTATTTT. This encodes CASSPRGSTQYF.